The next 10 T cell receptor beta chains were all read from a single sample in a study of T cells in localized non-small cell lung cancer. The repertoire was sequenced with immunoSEQ multiplex PCR; TCRdb's copy has only in-frame clones and lacks some. The sample has about 1,400 clones, less than 30% seen once. Source: lung tumor tissue, taken before any cancer treatment. All receptors come from a male donor at least 60 years old with stage I squamous cell lung carcinoma.

The chain joins TRBV6-8 to TRBJ1-1; the D is unclear. The V and J ends lost 6 bases and 0 bases respectively, with 8 bases between them. Per germline, CDR1 MNHGY and CDR2 SAAAGT. This CDR3 has 13 residues. The CDR3 nucleotides read TGTGCCAGCAGAGTAGGGTTGAACACTGAAGCTTTCTTT. Translation: CASRVGLNTEAFF.

The gene calls are TRBV9 and TRBJ2-7; TRBD1 matches 7 bases. This CDR3 is built from 14 residues. Trimming removed 6 bases from V and 1 base from J; junction bases left unmatched: 7. Germline CDR1 is SGDLS and CDR2 is YYNGEE. CDR3 sequence (DNA): TGTGCCAGCACTCAGCTACAGGGGTCCTACGAGCAGTACGTC. Translation: CASTQLQGSYEQYV.

In this sample, this clone is large. The rearrangement uses TRBV6-8 and TRBJ1-1; 10 bases match TRBD1. The CDR3 sequence is 16 residues long. Germline values: CDR1 MNHGY, CDR2 SAAAGT. V gave up 6 bases and J gave up 5 bases; unmatched junction bases: 12. CDR3 sequence reads: CASRQTWDRGGTEAFF. The DNA of the CDR3 is TGTGCCAGCAGACAAACCTGGGACAGGGGAGGAACTGAAGCTTTCTTT.

This clone was detected a few times. CDR3 sequence: CASLTSGVTDTQYF. As DNA, the CDR3 is TGTGCCAGCCTGACTAGCGGGGTCACAGATACGCAGTATTTT. The chain combines TRBV6-8 with TRBJ2-3, with 11 nucleotides matching TRBD2. V lost 8 bases to trimming and J lost 2 bases; unmatched junction nucleotides: 3. The length of the CDR3 is 14 residues. Looked up from germline, CDR1 is MNHGY and CDR2 is SAAAGT.

This clone was observed a handful of times. This CDR3 is CASSGDRVGGYTF. The CDR3, as DNA: TGTGCCAGCAGCGGGGACAGGGTCGGCGGCTACACCTTC. The V and J genes are TRBV9 and TRBJ1-2, with TRBD1 matching over 9 bases. Trimming took 3 bases from V and 8 from J; bases not matched to a gene: 5. CDR1 and CDR2 (germline): SGDLS, YYNGEE. The CDR3 runs to 13 residues.

This clone was detected a few times. The chain recombines TRBV19 with TRBJ1-1, with 8 bases lining up with TRBD1. This CDR3 is built from 14 residues. V trimming: 3 bases; J trimming: 3 bases; junction bases outside the gene matches: 3. CDR1 is LNHDA and CDR2 is SQIVND in the germline V gene (reference sequence). The CDR3 DNA reads TGTGCCAGTAGTATGGGGGACAGGCACACTGAAGCTTTCTTT. Translating it yields CASSMGDRHTEAFF.

Relative to its sample, this clone is medium-sized (0.01 to 0.1%). The V and J genes are TRBV11-3 and TRBJ2-2; 11 bases fit TRBD2. The V gene's germline CDR1 is SGHNT and CDR2 YENEEA. The CDR3 totals 16 residues. Trimming removed 5 bases from V and 4 bases from J; junction bases left unmatched: 6. CDR3 nucleotides: TGTGCCAGCAGCCCCCAACTAGCGGGAGTCACCGGGGAGCTGTTTTTT. This gives the protein CASSPQLAGVTGELFF.

The chain combines TRBV23-1 with TRBJ2-7, with D hard to call. TRBV23-1 is marked as an open reading frame, function uncertain. The CDR3 covers 15 residues. Trimming took off 0 bases at V and 4 bases at J, with 13 bases between the two ends. The CDR3 nucleotides read TGCGCCAGCAGTCAATCGATAGCAGAGCAATACGAGCAGTACGTC. Protein sequence: CASSQSIAEQYEQYV.

This clone was recorded a few times. The V call is TRBV11-3, the J call TRBJ2-7, with 10 bases lining up with TRBD1. The germline gives CDR1 SGHNT, CDR2 YENEEA. CDR3 length equals 14 residues. V was pared by 5 bases and J by 1 base, with 2 bases of the junction left unmatched. In nucleotides, the CDR3 is TGTGCCAGCAGCCGGGGACAGGGGTCCTACGAGCAGTACTTC. Its protein product is CASSRGQGSYEQYF.

This clone was detected only a few times. The chain uses TRBV11-3 and TRBJ1-5, with D maybe TRBD1 (6 bases). Germline V lookup: CDR1 SGHNT, CDR2 YENEEA. This CDR3 has 16 amino acids. The V gene lost 2 bases and the J gene lost 0 bases, with 11 bases spanning the gap. CDR3 in DNA: TGTGCCAGCAGCTTACGGGGGCAGGGTAGCAATCAGCCCCAGCATTTT. It translates to CASSLRGQGSNQPQHF.